This T cell receptor beta chain was profiled in a study of blood T cell repertoires in COVID-19. Study context: COVID-19 samples from acute and convalescent phases originated in the United States, Italy and Spain. In each case, the material was cDNA or gDNA derived from T cells, B-cell-depleted T cells, or PBMCs.

Per the authors' pipeline: How many nucleated cells were present was estimated from reference gene primer amplification. Generated by immunoSEQ multiplex PCR, the TCRdb table keeps only in-frame clones and is missing some. V, J and clone size reflect that table, while D and trimming were determined from the DNA. Here the sample spans about 100,000 clones, about 89% being singletons. Trimming cost V 3 bases and J 0 bases, with 12 bases left between them. CDR3 length: 16 amino acids. The germline gives CDR1 MDHEN, CDR2 SYDVKM. Sequencing used peripheral blood. This sequence originates from a man aged 55 to 70 with acute or convalescent COVID-19. V and J are TRBV28 and TRBJ1-5, with no clear D. The CDR3 DNA sequence: TGTGCCAGCAGTTTCGGCCAGGCTTATAGCAATCAGCCCCAGCATTTT. Translated: CASSFGQAYSNQPQHF.